The present entry profiles one T cell receptor beta chain with its context. Germline assignment: CDR1 SGHNT and CDR2 YYREEE (reference sequence). The junction had 3 bases not matched to a gene; V was cut back by 4 bases and J by 3 bases. The CDR3 spans 13 residues. Data came from immunoSEQ multiplex PCR; TCRdb stores just in-frame clones and leaves some out. The table lists around 60,000 clones, 90% to 95% of them singletons, with roughly 0.33% in the top ten. The sample comes from a study of T cell changes during pregnancy in multiple sclerosis. The genes are TRBV5-4 and TRBJ2-7, with 8 bases that match TRBD2. The sample in question was CD4+ T cells from peripheral blood mononuclear cells, obtained before pregnancy. The clonotype comes from a female donor with multiple sclerosis, enrolled in a pregnancy study. CDR3 sequence: CASSATSVYEQYF. CDR3 bases: TGTGCCAGCAGCGCGACTAGCGTCTACGAGCAGTACTTC.